The source of this TCR beta chain is a study of blood T cells in healthy people across ages. General study findings and limits: Older age coincided with a roughly linear decline in TCR beta diversity per million T cells. It was held that diversity estimates obtained from one million T cells represented underestimates.

The study recruited healthy Caucasian donors from Russia who were aged about 6 to 90. Each donor's blood draw was roughly 10 milliliters of peripheral blood. Germline CDR1 and CDR2: DFQATT and SNEGSKA (reference sequence). CDR3 length equals 14 residues. A J-beta primer mix and a sample-barcoded 5' primer were used in a second PCR of about 7 to 11 cycles. TCRdb fed the 5' RACE reads into MiXCR, producing one record per CDR3 protein. In the table there are about 1.5 million distinct CDR3 sequences, 35% to 45% of which are singletons. Of note for this clonotype: Its antigen remains unknown. A junction boundary mismatches the germline segment, possibly from a read error.

This sequence originates from a woman younger than 30 in good health. What was sequenced was blood. V usage is TRBV20-1 and J usage is TRBJ2-3; D uncertain. This CDR3 reads CSASEALSTDTRYF. The DNA of the CDR3 is TGCAGTGCTAGTGAGGCCCTAAGCACAGATACGCGGTATTTT.